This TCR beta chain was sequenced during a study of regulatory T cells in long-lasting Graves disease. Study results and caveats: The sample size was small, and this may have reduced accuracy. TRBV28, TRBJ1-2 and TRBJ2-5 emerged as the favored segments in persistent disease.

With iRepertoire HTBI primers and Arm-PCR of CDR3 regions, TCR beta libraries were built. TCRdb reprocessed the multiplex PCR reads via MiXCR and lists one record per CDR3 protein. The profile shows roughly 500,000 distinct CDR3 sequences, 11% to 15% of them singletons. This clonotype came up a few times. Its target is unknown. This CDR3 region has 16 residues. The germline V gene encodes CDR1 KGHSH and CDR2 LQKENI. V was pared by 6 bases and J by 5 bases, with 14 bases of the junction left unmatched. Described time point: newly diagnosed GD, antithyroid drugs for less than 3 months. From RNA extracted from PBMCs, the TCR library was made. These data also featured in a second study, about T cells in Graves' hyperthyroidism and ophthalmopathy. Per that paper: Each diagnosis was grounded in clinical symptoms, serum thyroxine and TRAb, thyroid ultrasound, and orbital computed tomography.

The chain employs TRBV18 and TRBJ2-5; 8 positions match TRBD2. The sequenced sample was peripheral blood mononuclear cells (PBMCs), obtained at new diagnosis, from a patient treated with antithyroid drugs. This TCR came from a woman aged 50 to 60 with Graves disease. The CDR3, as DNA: TGTGCCAGCTCCTCCAGGAACGGGAGGGCCCAGGAGACCCAGTACTTC. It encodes CASSSRNGRAQETQYF. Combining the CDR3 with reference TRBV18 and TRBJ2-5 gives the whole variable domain NAGVMQNPRHLVRRRGQEARLRCSPMKGHSHVYWYRQLPEEGLKFMVYLQKENIIDESGMPKERFSAEFPKEGPSILRIQQVVRGDSAAYFCASSSRNGRAQETQYFGPGTRLLVL.